The rows below give T cell receptor beta chains drawn from one sample of a study of PD-L1 blockade in urothelial cancer. The table came from immunoSEQ multiplex PCR; TCRdb's copy has only in-frame clones and leaves some out. The sample lists tens of thousands of clones, approximately 89% seen once, with 0.7% to 0.9% in the top ten. Sequencing was performed on PBMCs, taken around atezolizumab (anti-PD-L1) treatment. The receptors were gathered from a woman aged 80 or over with urothelial cancer. Both conserved end residues are part of each CDR3. A D gene is named only where the DNA matches it firmly. Size tells how often a clone was seen (once, few, many) or the class of an expanded clone, and some rows leave it out.

size	length	J	V	D	CDR3	DNA
NA	14	TRBJ2-1	TRBV19	NA	CASSPRLGSNEQFF	TGTGCCAGTAGTCCGAGACTAGGATCAAATGAGCAGTTCTTC
NA	13	TRBJ1-1	TRBV28	NA	CASSVSSRAEAFF	TGTGCCAGCAGTGTGAGTTCCCGCGCTGAAGCTTTCTTT
few	16	TRBJ2-1	TRBV7-2	TRBD2	CASSLDWASGRTEQFF	TGTGCCAGCAGCTTAGATTGGGCTAGCGGGAGAACCGAGCAGTTCTTC
NA	14	TRBJ2-7	TRBV5-1	NA	CASSLQGYSYEQYF	TGCGCCAGCAGCTTACAGGGATACTCCTACGAGCAGTACTTC
NA	15	TRBJ2-6	TRBV7-3	TRBD2	CASSLGGGGANVLTF	TGTGCCAGCAGCTTAGGGGGGGGAGGGGCCAACGTCCTGACTTTC
once	15	TRBJ2-3	TRBV2	TRBD2	CASRTSGLATDTQYF	TGTGCCAGCAGGACTAGCGGCCTGGCCACAGATACGCAGTATTTT
NA	14	TRBJ2-3	TRBV2	NA	CASGGLGLQDTQYF	TGTGCCAGCGGGGGACTTGGTTTGCAAGATACGCAGTATTTT
once	14	TRBJ1-3	TRBV6-5	NA	CASSYGSSGNTIYF	TGTGCCAGCAGTTATGGGAGCTCTGGAAACACCATATATTTT
NA	15	TRBJ1-1	TRBV2	NA	CASNPQGLGNTEAFF	TGTGCCAGCAATCCACAGGGCCTCGGGAACACTGAAGCTTTCTTT
NA	15	TRBJ2-4	TRBV7-9	NA	CASSNTRPGGNIQYF	TGTGCCAGCAGCAATACACGTCCAGGGGGGAACATTCAGTACTTC
NA	14	TRBJ1-2	TRBV10-3	NA	CAISDLQEGNGYTF	TGTGCCATCAGTGACCTACAGGAGGGAAATGGCTACACCTTC
NA	15	TRBJ2-2	TRBV11-3	TRBD2	CASSPTSGDPGELFF	TGTGCCAGCAGCCCTACTAGCGGCGACCCCGGGGAGCTGTTTTTT
NA	15	TRBJ2-7	TRBV6-5	TRBD2	CASRPTGTTAYEQYF	TGTGCCAGCAGGCCAACCGGGACTACCGCCTACGAGCAGTACTTC
NA	15	TRBJ2-1	TRBV5-8	NA	CASSLEVAVYNEQFF	TGTGCCAGCAGCTTGGAGGTAGCGGTATACAATGAGCAGTTCTTC
NA	14	TRBJ1-1	TRBV9	NA	CASSVATMNTEAFF	TGTGCCAGCAGCGTAGCTACGATGAACACTGAAGCTTTCTTT
NA	17	TRBJ2-1	TRBV9	NA	CASSVVGPVAASNEQFF	TGTGCCAGCAGCGTAGTCGGGCCCGTAGCGGCGTCCAATGAGCAGTTCTTC
NA	15	TRBJ2-5	TRBV5-4	NA	CASSLGIAVAETQYF	TGTGCCAGCAGCTTGGGGATAGCGGTCGCGGAGACCCAGTACTTC
NA	13	TRBJ1-5	TRBV6-1	NA	CASSEALSGPQHF	TGTGCCAGCAGTGAAGCGCTCTCGGGGCCCCAGCATTTT
NA	14	TRBJ1-2	TRBV27	NA	CASSFGRGTSGYTF	TGTGCCAGCAGTTTTGGAAGGGGCACGTCTGGCTACACCTTC
NA	17	TRBJ2-2	TRBV11-2	NA	CASRTLDGRRGTGELFF	TGTGCCAGCAGGACTTTGGACGGCAGAAGGGGCACCGGGGAGCTGTTTTTT
NA	15	TRBJ1-1	TRBV5-1	NA	CASSLTGGSRGEAFF	TGCGCCAGCAGCTTGACTGGAGGCTCCCGGGGTGAAGCTTTCTTT
NA	15	TRBJ2-7	TRBV6-6	TRBD2	CASSYSSSGTGEQYF	TGTGCCAGCAGTTACTCCTCTAGCGGGACTGGGGAGCAGTACTTC
medium-sized	14	TRBJ2-7	TRBV4-1	TRBD2	CASSQASGNWWQYF	TGCGCCAGCAGCCAAGCTAGCGGGAACTGGTGGCAGTACTTC
NA	14	TRBJ2-7	TRBV28	NA	CASSSPAASHEQYF	TGTGCCAGCAGTTCCCCGGCGGCCTCACACGAGCAGTACTTC
NA	14	TRBJ2-7	TRBV11-2	TRBD2	CASSSSGSIYEQYF	TGTGCCAGCAGCTCTAGCGGGAGCATCTACGAGCAGTACTTC
NA	12	TRBJ2-2	TRBV27	NA	CASSQNTGELFF	TGTGCCAGCAGTCAGAACACCGGGGAGCTGTTTTTT
NA	14	TRBJ2-7	TRBV28	TRBD1	CASIQWTGGYEQYF	TGTGCCAGCATTCAATGGACAGGGGGCTACGAGCAGTACTTC
NA	12	TRBJ1-1	TRBV28	NA	CASSWGQGGDFF	TGTGCCAGCAGTTGGGGGCAGGGCGGTGATTTCTTT
NA	17	TRBJ2-5	TRBV9	TRBD2	CASSVGGLAGGPETQYF	TGTGCCAGCAGCGTAGGCGGGCTAGCGGGAGGGCCAGAGACCCAGTACTTC
NA	17	TRBJ2-3	TRBV2	TRBD2	CASSRRLAGGPSDTQYF	TGTGCCAGCAGTCGCCGACTAGCGGGAGGGCCCTCGGATACGCAGTATTTT
NA	15	TRBJ1-5	TRBV28	NA	CATWVAWNRHQPQHF	TGTGCCACCTGGGTAGCCTGGAACAGGCATCAGCCCCAGCATTTT
NA	15	TRBJ1-2	TRBV6-8	NA	CASSCYWRLNYGYTF	TGTGCCAGCAGTTGCTACTGGAGACTAAACTATGGCTACACCTTC
NA	16	TRBJ2-5	TRBV6-1	TRBD1	CASSGYLTGGAQTQYF	TGTGCCAGCAGTGGATACCTAACAGGGGGCGCGCAGACCCAGTACTTC
NA	15	TRBJ1-5	TRBV30	TRBD1	CAWDPGQGFHQPQHF	TGTGCCTGGGACCCGGGACAGGGCTTCCATCAGCCCCAGCATTTT
once	16	TRBJ2-1	TRBV11-2	TRBD2	CASSLGGGRVADEQFF	TGTGCCAGCAGCTTAGGTGGCGGGAGGGTAGCGGATGAGCAGTTCTTC
NA	14	TRBJ1-5	TRBV28	TRBD1	CASSPYRGHQPQHF	TGTGCCAGCAGTCCTTACAGGGGCCATCAGCCCCAGCATTTT
NA	13	TRBJ2-7	TRBV29-1	NA	CSDQGRSSYEQYF	TGCAGCGACCAGGGAAGGAGCTCCTACGAGCAGTACTTC
NA	15	TRBJ1-1	TRBV5-4	TRBD1	CASSYRDRVNTEAFF	TGTGCCAGCAGCTACCGGGACAGGGTGAACACTGAAGCTTTCTTT
NA	16	TRBJ2-3	TRBV6-5	TRBD1	CASSYSDRGAADTQYF	TGTGCCAGCAGTTATTCCGACAGGGGGGCTGCAGATACGCAGTATTTT
NA	16	TRBJ1-1	TRBV19	NA	CASSASGDALNTEAFF	TGTGCCAGTAGTGCATCAGGGGACGCTTTGAACACTGAAGCTTTCTTT
NA	14	TRBJ2-7	TRBV30	TRBD2	CAWTKSGSSNEQYF	TGTGCCTGGACAAAAAGCGGGAGCTCCAACGAGCAGTACTTC
NA	14	TRBJ1-1	TRBV5-1	NA	CASSPGSENTEAFF	TGCGCCAGCAGCCCGGGGTCCGAGAACACTGAAGCTTTCTTT
NA	13	TRBJ1-2	TRBV6-1	NA	CASREGPGDGYTF	TGTGCCAGCAGGGAGGGTCCCGGGGATGGCTACACCTTC
NA	16	TRBJ2-3	TRBV5-1	NA	CASSLTMTGYTDTQYF	TGCGCCAGCAGCTTAACGATGACGGGGTACACAGATACGCAGTATTTT
NA	15	TRBJ2-1	TRBV7-9	NA	CASSVRLGFYNEQFF	TGTGCCAGCAGCGTTAGACTCGGGTTCTACAATGAGCAGTTCTTC
NA	17	TRBJ2-3	TRBV19	TRBD2	CASSMISGTSGTDTQYF	TGTGCCAGTAGTATGATATCCGGGACTAGCGGCACAGATACGCAGTATTTT
NA	15	TRBJ1-1	TRBV7-6	NA	CASSPGQTFNTEAFF	TGTGCCAGCTCCCCCGGACAGACATTCAACACTGAAGCTTTCTTT
NA	12	TRBJ2-7	TRBV29-1	TRBD2	CSGGGTTYEQYF	TGCAGCGGCGGGGGGACTACCTACGAGCAGTACTTC
NA	13	TRBJ1-5	TRBV14	NA	CASSQDRNQPQHF	TGTGCCAGCAGCCAAGACAGGAATCAGCCCCAGCATTTT
NA	13	TRBJ2-3	TRBV27	NA	CASSLSLVDTQYF	TGTGCCAGCAGTTTATCCCTCGTTGATACGCAGTATTTT
NA	17	TRBJ2-2	TRBV11-3	TRBD2	CASSLVVSGANTGELFF	TGTGCCAGCAGCTTAGTGGTCAGCGGGGCTAACACCGGGGAGCTGTTTTTT
NA	13	TRBJ1-1	TRBV10-3	NA	CASGRLANTEAFF	TGTGCCAGTGGACGCCTAGCGAACACTGAAGCTTTCTTT